Sequencing of this T cell receptor (beta chain) was carried out in a study of CD8+CD57+ T cells in acquired aplastic anemia. In its sample, this clonotype was seen many times. Genomic DNA was employed as the template in profiling TCR beta VDJ and CDR3. TCRdb fed the reads into MiXCR, producing one record per CDR3 protein. Of approximately 57,000 distinct CDR3 sequences listed, around 50% are singletons. The germline V gene has CDR1 KGHDR and CDR2 SFDVKD. Trimming took 2 bases from V and 4 from J, leaving 8 bases between them. CDR3 length: 15 amino acids. All sequencing subjects had displayed CD8+CD57+ cell expansion on flow cytometry.

The source of this sequence is a human donor with aplastic anemia. The V and J genes are TRBV24-1 and TRBJ2-6, with D hard to call. The sequenced sample was sorted CD4+, CD8+, or CD8+CD57+ T cells (not recorded which) from PBMCs. Written as DNA, the CDR3 is TGTGCCACCAGTGATTACGTCGCGGGGGCCAACGTCCTGACTTTC. It is translated as CATSDYVAGANVLTF.